The sequence of this TCR beta chain was determined in a study of T cell clonality in common variable immunodeficiency (dated by TCRdb to about 2015). Broad study findings and their caveats: CVID subjects shared fewer TCRbeta clones with each other than healthy controls did (p < 0.0001). Correlations between repertoire features and clinical complications were limited by patient heterogeneity within the CVID cohort. It was noted by the authors that sequencing of the repertoires of T cell subpopulations would be needed to clarify the cause of the increased clonality in CVID. Even though DNA input was equal, the average per sample came to 65,000 to 85,000 unique sequences for controls compared with 25,000 to 40,000 for CVID samples. Compared with healthy controls, CVID subjects showed increased TCRbeta clonality (t-test p = 0.018), a feature most characteristic of about a third of subjects. CVID TCRbeta sequences reportedly showed fewer deletions and N-nucleotide insertions and lacked highly modified clones with 13 or more V deletions.

Trimming takes 8 bases off V and 2 bases off J; junction bases not matched to a gene: 11. CDR1 GTSNPN and CDR2 SVGIG are derived from the germline V gene (reference sequence). From the cysteine up to the phenylalanine, the CDR3 has a length of 14 residues. Sequencing covers 33 bases of the CDR3, shown here with the frame starting at base 1. Most CVID patients and most healthy controls were of Caucasian heritage. Heparinized peripheral whole blood samples of about 5 to 8 ml were collected from each donor. TCRbeta CDR3 repertoires were sequenced from genomic DNA of adults with common variable immune deficiency (CVID) and healthy adult controls. The control group was made up of about 22 healthy adult volunteers (about 10 male and 12 female) whose ages ranged from 23 to 66 years, with a mean age of 34. Diluted blood was density-centrifuged over Hypaque 1077 or Ficoll-Paque to isolate peripheral blood mononuclear cells. Genomic DNA was extracted from unsorted mononuclear cells by Qiagen column purification or by a centrifugation-based method.

A few counts support this clone. Its cognate antigen has yet to be identified. Read data end 3 residues before the CDR3 end; the end is taken from the germline J gene. For sequencing input, CVID and control samples contributed equivalent amounts of genomic DNA. For every sample, a 60 bp segment covering the rearranged TCRbeta CDR3 region was amplified and then sequenced. The immunoSEQ assay, a bias-corrected multiplex PCR with high-throughput sequencing, was employed for TCRbeta amplification. Under the source paper's analysis protocol: Every unique nucleotide sequence counted as a clone and was annotated with V, D and J genes, copy number and frequency. Sequences were labeled productive if in frame, and non-productive if out of frame or containing stop codons. As previously described, clonality was computed from Shannon's entropy. The predicted amino acid sequences of productive clones were used to derive the mean CDR3 Kyte-Doolittle hydropathy. The R hclust function was used to hierarchically cluster scaled V gene usage with Manhattan distance and complete linkage. Clone sharing by CDR3 amino acid sequence was assessed by resampling 12 repertoires per group over 100 rounds. The repertoires were searched for around 70 published EBV-specific and 245 published CMV-specific TCRbeta sequences. Analysis left out two CVID samples that produced under 10,000 sequences, so a few dozen CVID repertoires remained. Entries here come from immuneACCESS through TCRdb and include only in-frame sequences with V and J called. Some clones fail to appear in such tables; in the studies checked, an unresolved V gene covers under half of the shortfall, and the cause of the remainder is unknown. Clonal size and the V and J genes are those of that table, whereas D and trimming came from the DNA. The table gives approximately 44,000 clones for this sample, with none occurring only once. Clones ranked in the top ten supply roughly a tenth of the sample.

The chain is made from TRBV30 and TRBJ2-7, with 8 junctional bases fitting TRBD2. This sequence was found in a person aged 18 to 75 in good health. The material sequenced was peripheral blood mononuclear cells. The part of the CDR3 DNA that was read is TGTGCCCTAGATTCGGGGGGGGCGGCCTACGAG. Translated, this gives CALDSGGAAYE. The whole CDR3 sequence is CALDSGGAAYEQYF.